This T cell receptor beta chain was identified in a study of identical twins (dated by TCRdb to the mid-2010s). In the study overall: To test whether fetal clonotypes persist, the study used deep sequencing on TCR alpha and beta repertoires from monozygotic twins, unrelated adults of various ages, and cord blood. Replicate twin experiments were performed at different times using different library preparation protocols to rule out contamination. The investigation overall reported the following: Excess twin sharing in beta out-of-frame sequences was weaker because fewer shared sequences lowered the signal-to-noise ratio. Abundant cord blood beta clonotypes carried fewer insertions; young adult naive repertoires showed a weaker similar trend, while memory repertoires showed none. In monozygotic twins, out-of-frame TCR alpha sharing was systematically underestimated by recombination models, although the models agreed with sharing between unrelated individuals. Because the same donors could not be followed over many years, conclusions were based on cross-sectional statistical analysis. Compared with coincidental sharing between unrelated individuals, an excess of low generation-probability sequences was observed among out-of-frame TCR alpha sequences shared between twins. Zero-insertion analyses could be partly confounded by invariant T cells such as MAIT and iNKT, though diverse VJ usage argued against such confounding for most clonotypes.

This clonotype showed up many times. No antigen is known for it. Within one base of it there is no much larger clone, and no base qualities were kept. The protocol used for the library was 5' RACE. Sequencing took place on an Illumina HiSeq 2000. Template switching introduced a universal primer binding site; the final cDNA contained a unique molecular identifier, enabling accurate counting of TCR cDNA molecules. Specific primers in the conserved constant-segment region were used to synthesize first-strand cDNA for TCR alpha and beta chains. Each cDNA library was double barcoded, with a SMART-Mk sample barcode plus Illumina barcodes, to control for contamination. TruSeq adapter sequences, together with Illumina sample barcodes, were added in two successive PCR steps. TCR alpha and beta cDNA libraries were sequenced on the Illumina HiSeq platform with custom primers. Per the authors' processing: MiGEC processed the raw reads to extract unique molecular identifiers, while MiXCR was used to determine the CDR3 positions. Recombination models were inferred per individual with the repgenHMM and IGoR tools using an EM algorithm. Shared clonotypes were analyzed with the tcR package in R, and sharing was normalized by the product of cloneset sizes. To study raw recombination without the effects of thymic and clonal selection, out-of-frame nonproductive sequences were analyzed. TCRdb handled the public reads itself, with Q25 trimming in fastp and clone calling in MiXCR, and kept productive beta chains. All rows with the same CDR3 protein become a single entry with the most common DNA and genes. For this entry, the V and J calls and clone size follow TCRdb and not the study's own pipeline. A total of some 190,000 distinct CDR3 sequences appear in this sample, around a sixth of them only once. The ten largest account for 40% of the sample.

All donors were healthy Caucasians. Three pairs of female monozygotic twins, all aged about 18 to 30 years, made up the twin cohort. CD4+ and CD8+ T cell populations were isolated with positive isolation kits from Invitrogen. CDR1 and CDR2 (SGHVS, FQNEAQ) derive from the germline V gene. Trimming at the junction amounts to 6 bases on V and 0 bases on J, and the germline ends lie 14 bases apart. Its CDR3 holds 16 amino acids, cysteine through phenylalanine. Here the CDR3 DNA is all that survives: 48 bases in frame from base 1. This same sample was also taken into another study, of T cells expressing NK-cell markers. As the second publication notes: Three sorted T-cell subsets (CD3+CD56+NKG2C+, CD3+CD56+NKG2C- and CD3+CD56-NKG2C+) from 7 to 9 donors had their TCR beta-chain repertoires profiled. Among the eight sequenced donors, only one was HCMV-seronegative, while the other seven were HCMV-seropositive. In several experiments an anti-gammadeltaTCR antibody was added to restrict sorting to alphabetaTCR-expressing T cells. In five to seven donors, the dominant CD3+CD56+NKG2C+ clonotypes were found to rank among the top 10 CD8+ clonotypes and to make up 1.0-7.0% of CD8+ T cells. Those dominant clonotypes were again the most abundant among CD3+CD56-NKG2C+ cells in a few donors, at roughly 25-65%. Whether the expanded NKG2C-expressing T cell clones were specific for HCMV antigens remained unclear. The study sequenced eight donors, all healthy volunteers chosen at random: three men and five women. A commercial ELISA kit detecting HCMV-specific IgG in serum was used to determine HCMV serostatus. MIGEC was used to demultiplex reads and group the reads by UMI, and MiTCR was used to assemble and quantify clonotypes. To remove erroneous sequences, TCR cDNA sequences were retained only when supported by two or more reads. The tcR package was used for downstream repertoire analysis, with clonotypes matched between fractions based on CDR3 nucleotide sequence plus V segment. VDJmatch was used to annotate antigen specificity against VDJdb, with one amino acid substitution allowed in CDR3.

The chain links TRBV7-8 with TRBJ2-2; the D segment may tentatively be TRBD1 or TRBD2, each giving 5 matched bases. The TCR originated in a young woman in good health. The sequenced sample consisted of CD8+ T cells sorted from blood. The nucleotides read TGTGCCAGCAGTCCGCCAGGGACGGCGAACACCGGGGAGCTGTTTTTT. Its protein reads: CASSPPGTANTGELFF. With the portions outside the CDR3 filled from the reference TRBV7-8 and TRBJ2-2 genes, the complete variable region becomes GAGVSQSPRYKVAKRGQDVALRCDPISGHVSLFWYQQALGQGPEFLTYFQNEAQLDKSGLPSDRFFAERPEGSVSTLKIQRTQQEDSAVYLCASSPPGTANTGELFFGEGSRLTVL.